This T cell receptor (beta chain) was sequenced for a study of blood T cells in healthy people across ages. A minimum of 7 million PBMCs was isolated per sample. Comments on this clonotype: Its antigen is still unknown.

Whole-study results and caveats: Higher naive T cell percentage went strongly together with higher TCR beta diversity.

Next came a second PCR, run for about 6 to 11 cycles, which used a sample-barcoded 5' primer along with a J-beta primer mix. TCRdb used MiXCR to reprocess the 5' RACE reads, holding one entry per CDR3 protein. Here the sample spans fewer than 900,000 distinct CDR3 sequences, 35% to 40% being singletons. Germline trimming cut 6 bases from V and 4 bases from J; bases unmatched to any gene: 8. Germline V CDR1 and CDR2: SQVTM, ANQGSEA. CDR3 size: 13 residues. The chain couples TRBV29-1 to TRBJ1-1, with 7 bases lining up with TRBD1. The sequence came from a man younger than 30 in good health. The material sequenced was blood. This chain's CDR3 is CSVVNRGTTEAFF. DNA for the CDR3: TGCAGCGTGGTAAACAGGGGAACCACTGAAGCTTTCTTT.